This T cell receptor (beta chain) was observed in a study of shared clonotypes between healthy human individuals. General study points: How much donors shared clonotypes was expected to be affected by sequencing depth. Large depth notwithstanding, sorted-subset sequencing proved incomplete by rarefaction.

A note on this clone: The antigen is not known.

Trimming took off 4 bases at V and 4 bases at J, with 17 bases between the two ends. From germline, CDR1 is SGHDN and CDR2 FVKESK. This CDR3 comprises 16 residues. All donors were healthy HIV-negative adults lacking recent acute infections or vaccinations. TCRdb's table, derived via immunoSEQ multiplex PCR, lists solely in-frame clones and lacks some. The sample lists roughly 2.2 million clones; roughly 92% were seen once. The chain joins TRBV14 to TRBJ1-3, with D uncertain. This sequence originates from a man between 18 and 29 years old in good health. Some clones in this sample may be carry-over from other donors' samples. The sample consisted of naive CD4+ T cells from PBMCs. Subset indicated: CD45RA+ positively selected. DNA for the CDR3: TGTGCCAGCAGCCCCACGGGCACCCCAATCGGAAACACCATATATTTT. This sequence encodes CASSPTGTPIGNTIYF.